This TCR beta chain came from a study of cytomegalovirus exposure and HLA in healthy donors (TCRdb year 2017). With respect to the entire study: According to a later analysis, one platform produced both the 100 to 150 validation repertoires and the roughly 650 repertoires of the first cohort. The aim of the study was to test whether cataloging public T cell receptors could identify signatures of past pathogen exposure. A separate validation cohort of roughly 110 different subjects was used in addition to the roughly 670-subject first cohort. To predict cytomegalovirus infection status, the study combined high-throughput TCR immunosequencing, statistical association of individual TCRs with disease status, and machine learning. The full study reports these points: According to the authors, the approach could potentially be generalized to other disease states and immunological phenotypes. Most TCR sequences were observed very rarely across donors, whereas some public TCRs were present in many individuals. Of the cluster scores, around 95% were above 0 in a later analysis, which found that TCRs clustered in the first cohort also tended to co-occur in the roughly 130 validation repertoires. Cytomegalovirus status was reported to be diagnosed by the classifier with high specificity and sensitivity in both the original and validation cohorts. A later analysis had no HLA typing for the validation cohort, so co-occurrence there was scored across all 130 or so repertoires. The study gave a list of 150 to 200 TCR beta chains associated with cytomegalovirus. A few of the identified cytomegalovirus-associated TCR beta chains were confirmed in vitro to be specific for cytomegalovirus antigens.

The library came from the immunoSEQ multiplex PCR assay. On the study's bioinformatics: A statistical classification framework was built to diagnose cytomegalovirus status from the catalog of TCR beta chain sequences. TCRdb provides this immuneACCESS table in a form limited to in-frame rearrangements. Some clones are lacking; in checked studies, under half of them reflect an unresolved V gene, and why the rest are absent is not known. V, J and clone size are those of that table, while D and trimming were read from the DNA. Across this sample there are 200,000 to 300,000 clones, with approximately 90% seen only once. Jointly, the top ten make up approximately 2.5% of the sample. Note on this clone: This receptor's antigen is unknown. Base qualities are not recorded, but no much larger clone differs from it by a single base.

In the germline V gene (reference sequence), CDR1 corresponds to LNHNV and CDR2 to YYDKDF. Cut back by 4 bases and 4 bases, the V and J ends lie 14 bases apart. From cysteine to phenylalanine, the CDR3 is 15 amino acids long. Of all the DNA, just the CDR3 is kept, 45 bases in frame from base 1. The donors belonged to the validation cohort of under 150 subjects, which was separate from the approximately 700-subject first cohort. The chain is made from TRBV15 and TRBJ1-5; the D region possibly corresponds to TRBD1 (6 bases align). The source is a man between 18 and 29 years old in good health and CMV-seronegative. Specimen: PBMCs. The CDR3: CATSTGPGQNQPQHF. The DNA reads as follows: TGTGCCACCAGCACCGGACCGGGACAAAATCAGCCCCAGCATTTT.